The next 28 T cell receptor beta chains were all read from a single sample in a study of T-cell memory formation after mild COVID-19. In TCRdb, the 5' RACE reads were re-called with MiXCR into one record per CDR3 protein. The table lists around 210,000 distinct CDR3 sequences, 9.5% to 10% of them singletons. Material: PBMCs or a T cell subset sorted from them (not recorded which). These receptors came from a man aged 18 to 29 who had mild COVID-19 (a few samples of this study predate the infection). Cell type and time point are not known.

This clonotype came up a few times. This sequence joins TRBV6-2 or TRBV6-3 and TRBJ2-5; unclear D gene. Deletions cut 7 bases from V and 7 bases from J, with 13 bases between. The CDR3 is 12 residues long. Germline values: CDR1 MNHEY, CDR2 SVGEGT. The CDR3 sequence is CASTRRGGTQYF. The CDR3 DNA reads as TGTGCCAGCACGCGGCGTGGTGGGACCCAGTACTTC.

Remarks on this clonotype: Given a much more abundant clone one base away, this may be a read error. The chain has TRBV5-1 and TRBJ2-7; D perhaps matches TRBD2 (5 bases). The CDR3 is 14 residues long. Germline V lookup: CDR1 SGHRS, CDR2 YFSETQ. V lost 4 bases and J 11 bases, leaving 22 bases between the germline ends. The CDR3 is CASSPQTGPQEEYF. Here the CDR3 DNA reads TGCGCCAGCAGCCCTCAGACCGGGCCCCAGGAGGAGTACTTC. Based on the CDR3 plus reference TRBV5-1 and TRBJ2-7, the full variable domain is KAGVTQTPRYLIKTRGQQVTLSCSPISGHRSVSWYQQTPGQGLQFLFEYFSETQRNKGNFPGRFSGRQFSNSRSEMNVSTLELGDSALYLCASSPQTGPQEEYFGPGTRLTVT.

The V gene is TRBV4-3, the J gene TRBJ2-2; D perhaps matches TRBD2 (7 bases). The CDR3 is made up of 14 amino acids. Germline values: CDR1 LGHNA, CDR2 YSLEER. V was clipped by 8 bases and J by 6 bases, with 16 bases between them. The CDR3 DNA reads TGCGCCAGCTCCCGAGGCGGGGGCCCCGGGGAGCTGTTTTTT. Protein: CASSRGGGPGELFF.

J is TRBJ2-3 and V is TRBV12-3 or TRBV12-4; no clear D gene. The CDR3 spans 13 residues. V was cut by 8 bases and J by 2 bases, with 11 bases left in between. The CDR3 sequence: CASGFGTTDTQYF. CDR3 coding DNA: TGTGCCAGCGGATTTGGAACCACAGATACGCAGTATTTT.

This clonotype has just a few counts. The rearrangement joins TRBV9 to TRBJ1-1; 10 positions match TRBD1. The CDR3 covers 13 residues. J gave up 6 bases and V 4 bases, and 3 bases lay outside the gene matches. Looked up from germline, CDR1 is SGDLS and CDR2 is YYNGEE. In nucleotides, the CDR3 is TGTGCCAGCAGCCGGGACAGGGGCTCTGAAGCTTTCTTT. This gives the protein CASSRDRGSEAFF.

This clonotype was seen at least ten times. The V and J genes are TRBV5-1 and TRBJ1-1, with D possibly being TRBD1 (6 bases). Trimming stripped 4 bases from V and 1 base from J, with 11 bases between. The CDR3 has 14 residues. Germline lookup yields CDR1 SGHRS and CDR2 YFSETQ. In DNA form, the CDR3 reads TGCGCCAGCAGCCAACAGGGCAGGAACACTGAAGCTTTCTTT. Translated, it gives CASSQQGRNTEAFF.

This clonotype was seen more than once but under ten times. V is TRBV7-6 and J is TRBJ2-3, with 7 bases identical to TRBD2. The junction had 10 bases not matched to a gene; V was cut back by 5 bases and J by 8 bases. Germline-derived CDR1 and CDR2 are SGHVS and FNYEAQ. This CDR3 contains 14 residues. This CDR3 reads CASSADPTGGTQYF. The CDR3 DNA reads TGTGCCAGCAGCGCAGATCCGACGGGGGGTACGCAGTATTTT.

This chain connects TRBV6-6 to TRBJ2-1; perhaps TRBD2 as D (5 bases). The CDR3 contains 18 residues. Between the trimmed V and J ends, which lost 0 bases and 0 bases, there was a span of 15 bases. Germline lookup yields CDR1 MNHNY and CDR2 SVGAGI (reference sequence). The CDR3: CASSYSIPGMSSYNEQFF. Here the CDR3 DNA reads TGTGCCAGCAGTTACTCGATCCCGGGGATGAGCTCCTACAATGAGCAGTTCTTC.

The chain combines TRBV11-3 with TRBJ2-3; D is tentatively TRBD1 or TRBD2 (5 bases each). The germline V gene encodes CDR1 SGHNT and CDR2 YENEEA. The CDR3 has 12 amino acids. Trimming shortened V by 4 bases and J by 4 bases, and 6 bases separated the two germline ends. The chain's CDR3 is CASSSGPDTQYF. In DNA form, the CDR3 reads TGTGCCAGCAGCTCGGGGCCAGATACGCAGTATTTT.

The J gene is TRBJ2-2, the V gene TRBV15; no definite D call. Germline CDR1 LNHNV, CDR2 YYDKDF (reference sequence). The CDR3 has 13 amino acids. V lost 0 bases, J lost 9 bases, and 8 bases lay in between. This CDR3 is CATSRDLGRELFF. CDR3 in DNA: TGTGCCACCAGCAGAGATCTGGGTAGGGAGCTGTTTTTT.

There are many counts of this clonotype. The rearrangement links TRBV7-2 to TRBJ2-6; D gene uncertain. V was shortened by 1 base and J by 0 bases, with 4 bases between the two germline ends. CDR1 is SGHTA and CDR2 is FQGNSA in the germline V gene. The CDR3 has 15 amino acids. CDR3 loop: CASSLGNSGANVLTF. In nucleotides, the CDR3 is TGTGCCAGCAGCTTAGGAAACTCTGGGGCCAACGTCCTGACTTTC.

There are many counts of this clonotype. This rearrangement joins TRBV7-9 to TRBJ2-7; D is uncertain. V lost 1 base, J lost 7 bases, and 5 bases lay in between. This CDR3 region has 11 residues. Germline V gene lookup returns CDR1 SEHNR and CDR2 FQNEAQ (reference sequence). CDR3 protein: CASSLVQEQYF. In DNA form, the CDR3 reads TGTGCCAGCAGCTTAGTACAGGAGCAGTACTTC.

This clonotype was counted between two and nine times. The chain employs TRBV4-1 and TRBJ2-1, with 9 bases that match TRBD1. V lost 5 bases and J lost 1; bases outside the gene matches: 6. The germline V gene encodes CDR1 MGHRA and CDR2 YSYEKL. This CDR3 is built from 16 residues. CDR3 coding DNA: TGCGCCAGCAGCTTACAGGGGGCACGGTCCTACAATGAGCAGTTCTTC. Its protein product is CASSLQGARSYNEQFF.

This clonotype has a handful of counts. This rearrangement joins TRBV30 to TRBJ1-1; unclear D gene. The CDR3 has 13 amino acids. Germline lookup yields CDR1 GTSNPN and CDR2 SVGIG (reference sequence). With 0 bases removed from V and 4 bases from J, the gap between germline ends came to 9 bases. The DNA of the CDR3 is TGTGCCTGGAGTGTACTTAGGGTCACTGAAGCTTTCTTT. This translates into CAWSVLRVTEAFF. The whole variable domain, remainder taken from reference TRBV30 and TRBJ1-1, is SQTIHQWPATLVQPVGSPLSLECTVEGTSNPNLYWYRQAAGRGLQLLFYSVGIGQISSEVPQNLSASRPQDRQFILSSKKLLLSDSGFYLCAWSVLRVTEAFFGQGTRLTVV.

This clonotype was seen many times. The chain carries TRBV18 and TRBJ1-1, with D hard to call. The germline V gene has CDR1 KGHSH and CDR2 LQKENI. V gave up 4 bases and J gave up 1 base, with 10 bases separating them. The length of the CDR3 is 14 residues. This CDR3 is CASSRAPPNTEAFF. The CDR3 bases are TGTGCCAGCTCACGGGCACCCCCGAACACTGAAGCTTTCTTT. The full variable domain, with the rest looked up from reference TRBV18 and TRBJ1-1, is NAGVMQNPRHLVRRRGQEARLRCSPMKGHSHVYWYRQLPEEGLKFMVYLQKENIIDESGMPKERFSAEFPKEGPSILRIQQVVRGDSAAYFCASSRAPPNTEAFFGQGTRLTVV.

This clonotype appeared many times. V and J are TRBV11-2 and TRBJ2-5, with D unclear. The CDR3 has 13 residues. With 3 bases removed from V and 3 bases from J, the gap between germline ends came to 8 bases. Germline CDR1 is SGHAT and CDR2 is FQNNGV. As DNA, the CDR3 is TGTGCCAGCAGCTTGACAAATAAAGAGACCCAGTACTTC. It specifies CASSLTNKETQYF. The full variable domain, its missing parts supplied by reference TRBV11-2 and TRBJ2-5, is EAGVAQSPRYKIIEKRQSVAFWCNPISGHATLYWYQQILGQGPKLLIQFQNNGVVDDSQLPKDRFSAERLKGVDSTLKIQPAKLEDSAVYLCASSLTNKETQYFGPGTRLLVL.

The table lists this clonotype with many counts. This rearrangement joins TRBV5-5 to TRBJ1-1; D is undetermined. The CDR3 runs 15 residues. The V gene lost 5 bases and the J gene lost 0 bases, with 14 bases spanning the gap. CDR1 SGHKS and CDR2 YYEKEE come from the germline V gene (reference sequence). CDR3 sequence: CASRTLGSMNTEAFF. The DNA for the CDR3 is TGTGCCAGCAGAACGTTGGGGAGCATGAACACTGAAGCTTTCTTT.

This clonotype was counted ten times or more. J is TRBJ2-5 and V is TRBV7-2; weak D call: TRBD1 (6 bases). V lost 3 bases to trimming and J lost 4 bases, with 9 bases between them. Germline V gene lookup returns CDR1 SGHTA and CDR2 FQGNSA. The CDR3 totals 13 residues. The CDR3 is CASSFQGRETQYF. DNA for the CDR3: TGTGCCAGCAGCTTTCAGGGGAGAGAGACCCAGTACTTC.

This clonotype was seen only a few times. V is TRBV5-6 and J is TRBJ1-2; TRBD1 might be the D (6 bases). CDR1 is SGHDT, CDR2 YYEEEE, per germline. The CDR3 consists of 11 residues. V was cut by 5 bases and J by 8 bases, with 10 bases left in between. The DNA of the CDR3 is TGTGCCAGCAGTAACAGGGTCGGCTACACCTTC. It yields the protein CASSNRVGYTF.

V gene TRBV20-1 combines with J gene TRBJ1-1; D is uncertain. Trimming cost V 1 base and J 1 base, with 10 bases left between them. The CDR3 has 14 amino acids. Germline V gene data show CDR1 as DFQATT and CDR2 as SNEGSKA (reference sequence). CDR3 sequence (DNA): TGCAGTGCTAGAGTGGCGGGTCCGAACACTGAAGCTTTCTTT. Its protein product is CSARVAGPNTEAFF.

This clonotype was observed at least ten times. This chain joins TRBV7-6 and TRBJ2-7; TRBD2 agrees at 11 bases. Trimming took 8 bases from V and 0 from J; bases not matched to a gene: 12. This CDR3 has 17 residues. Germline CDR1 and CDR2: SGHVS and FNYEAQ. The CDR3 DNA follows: TGTGCCAGCTCTCGTGCTAGCGGGGGGCTAAGCTCCTACGAGCAGTACTTC. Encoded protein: CASSRASGGLSSYEQYF.

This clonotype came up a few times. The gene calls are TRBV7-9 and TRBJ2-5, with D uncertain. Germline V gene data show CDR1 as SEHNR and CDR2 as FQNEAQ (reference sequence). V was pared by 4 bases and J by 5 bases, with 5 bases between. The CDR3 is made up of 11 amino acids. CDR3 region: CASSSFETQYF. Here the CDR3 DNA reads TGTGCCAGCAGCTCCTTTGAGACCCAGTACTTC.

The CDR3 bases are TGTGCCAGCAGCTTGGCATCCAGTGAAGCTTTCTTT. This sequence encodes CASSLASSEAFF. The chain is built from TRBV7-9 and TRBJ1-1; D is unresolved. There are 12 residues in the CDR3. The V gene lost 3 bases and the J gene lost 7 bases, with 9 bases spanning the gap. CDR1 is SEHNR and CDR2 is FQNEAQ in the germline V gene (reference sequence). Full variable domain (remainder filled in from reference TRBV7-9 and TRBJ1-1): DTGVSQNPRHKITKRGQNVTFRCDPISEHNRLYWYRQTLGQGPEFLTYFQNEAQLEKSRLLSDRFSAERPKGSFSTLEIQRTEQGDSAMYLCASSLASSEAFFGQGTRLTVV.

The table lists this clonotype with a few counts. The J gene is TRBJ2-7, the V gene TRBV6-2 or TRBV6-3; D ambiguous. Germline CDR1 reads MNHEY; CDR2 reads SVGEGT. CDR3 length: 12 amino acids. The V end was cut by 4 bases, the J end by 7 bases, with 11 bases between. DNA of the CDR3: TGTGCCAGCAGTTCCCACGTAGGAGAGCAGTACGTC. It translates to CASSSHVGEQYV.

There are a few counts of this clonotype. CDR3 loop: CASSFDQSRAFF. CDR3 coding DNA: TGTGCCAGCAGCTTTGATCAATCCCGTGCTTTCTTT. V and J are TRBV11-2 and TRBJ1-1, with no clear D. The CDR3 consists of 12 residues. Germline V CDR1 and CDR2: SGHAT, FQNNGV. Trimming shortened V by 3 bases and J by 11 bases, and 13 bases separated the two germline ends. Complete variable domain (other parts from reference TRBV11-2 and TRBJ1-1): EAGVAQSPRYKIIEKRQSVAFWCNPISGHATLYWYQQILGQGPKLLIQFQNNGVVDDSQLPKDRFSAERLKGVDSTLKIQPAKLEDSAVYLCASSFDQSRAFFGQGTRLTVV.

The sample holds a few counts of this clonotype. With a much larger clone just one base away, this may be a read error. CDR3 in amino acids: CASSPISRGTNSPLHF. As DNA, the CDR3 is TGCGCCAGCAGCCCGATCAGTCGGGGAACTAATTCACCCCTCCACTTT. This rearrangement joins TRBV4-1 to TRBJ1-6, with D uncertain. V lost 4 bases and J lost 6, with 16 bases in between. The CDR3 is 16 residues long. CDR1 and CDR2 (germline): MGHRA, YSYEKL.

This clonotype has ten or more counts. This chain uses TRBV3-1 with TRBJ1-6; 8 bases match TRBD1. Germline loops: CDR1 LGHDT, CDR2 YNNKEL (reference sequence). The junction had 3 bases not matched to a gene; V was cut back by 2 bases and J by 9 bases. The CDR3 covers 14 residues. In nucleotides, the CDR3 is TGTGCCAGCAGCCAAAGACAGGGGAGTTCACCCCTCCACTTT. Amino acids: CASSQRQGSSPLHF.

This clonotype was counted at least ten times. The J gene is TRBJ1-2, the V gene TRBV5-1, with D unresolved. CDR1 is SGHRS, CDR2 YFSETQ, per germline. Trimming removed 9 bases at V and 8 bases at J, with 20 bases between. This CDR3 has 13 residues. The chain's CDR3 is CAIRSDPFGGYTF. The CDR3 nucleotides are TGCGCCATCCGATCTGACCCCTTTGGAGGCTACACCTTC. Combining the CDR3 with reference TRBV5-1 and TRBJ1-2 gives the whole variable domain KAGVTQTPRYLIKTRGQQVTLSCSPISGHRSVSWYQQTPGQGLQFLFEYFSETQRNKGNFPGRFSGRQFSNSRSEMNVSTLELGDSALYLCAIRSDPFGGYTFGSGTRLTVV.